This entry lists 13 T cell receptor beta chains sequenced from one sample in a study of post-analysis software for immune sequencing data. Prepared TCR beta cDNA libraries contained unique molecular identifiers. TCRdb called the PCR reads again in MiXCR, with one record for every CDR3 protein. This table holds approximately 730,000 distinct CDR3 sequences, roughly 27% found once. These receptors have no known antigen. Study results and caveats: Compared with controls, patients had more of roughly five TRBV segments, including TRBV5-6, TRBV5-1 and TRBV20-1.

Sequencing was done on a sample of blood. The receptors here all came from a girl between 10 and 17 years old with multiple sclerosis.

The chain has TRBV29-1 and TRBJ1-2, with a weak D call TRBD1 (5 bases). The CDR3 length is 14 residues. Germline assignment: CDR1 SQVTM and CDR2 ANQGSEA. Trimming shortened V by 7 bases and J by 7 bases, and 22 bases separated the two germline ends. CDR3 bases: TGCAGCGCTCGGGAAGTTGGGGGGTACGGTGGCTACACCTTC. As protein: CSAREVGGYGGYTF.

The J gene is TRBJ2-2, the V gene TRBV5-1, with 8 positions matching TRBD2. V lost 4 bases to trimming and J lost 0 bases; unmatched junction nucleotides: 14. This CDR3 region has 19 residues. The V gene's germline CDR1 is SGHRS and CDR2 YFSETQ. CDR3 in DNA: TGCGCCAGCAGCCATCGGGGGGGACAAACGCCCTCGAACACCGGGGAGCTGTTTTTT. This sequence encodes CASSHRGGQTPSNTGELFF.

The chain joins TRBV2 to TRBJ1-1; D call uncertain. The germline V gene has CDR1 SNHLY and CDR2 FYNNEI. The CDR3 covers 12 residues. V gave up 7 bases and J gave up 5 bases, with 11 bases separating them. The chain's CDR3 is CASKATGTEAFF. CDR3 nucleotides: TGTGCCAGCAAAGCGACCGGGACTGAAGCTTTCTTT.

V is TRBV29-1 and J is TRBJ2-1, with 9 bases that match TRBD2. Germline CDR1 reads SQVTM; CDR2 reads ANQGSEA. The CDR3 consists of 14 residues. J lost 9 bases, V lost 2 bases, and 8 bases had no gene match. CDR3 DNA: TGCAGCGTTGAACCATTAGCGGGAGCGGGTGAGCAGTTCTTC. Residues: CSVEPLAGAGEQFF.

This clonotype has just one count. This chain connects TRBV12-3 or TRBV12-4 to TRBJ2-5; possibly TRBD1 for D (5 bases). This CDR3 is 14 amino acids long. V dropped 6 bases and J dropped 5 bases, with 16 bases sitting between them. The CDR3 is CASRDPGFMETQYF. Here the CDR3 DNA reads TGTGCCAGCAGAGACCCAGGGTTCATGGAGACCCAGTACTTC.

The chain recombines TRBV12-3 or TRBV12-4 with TRBJ1-2, with 9 bases lining up with TRBD1. The junction had 11 bases not matched to a gene; V was cut back by 5 bases and J by 7 bases. CDR3 length equals 15 residues. CDR3 nucleotides: TGTGCCAGCAGTCCAACCTCGGGACAGGGTGGTGGCTACACCTTC. This translates into CASSPTSGQGGGYTF.

In its sample, this clonotype was seen a few times. This chain links TRBV6-5 with TRBJ1-5, with D uncertain. The germline V gene encodes CDR1 MNHEY and CDR2 SVGAGI. This CDR3 is 13 amino acids long. The V gene lost 2 bases and the J gene lost 5 bases, with 7 bases spanning the gap. The CDR3 DNA sequence: TGTGCCAGCAGTTACACTTATTATCAGCCCCAGCATTTT. Translated: CASSYTYYQPQHF.

The CDR3 sequence: CASSLVGGNSYF. CDR3 DNA: TGTGCCAGCAGCTTGGTTGGGGGGAATTCGTACTTC. This chain links TRBV5-6 with TRBJ2-7, with D perhaps TRBD2 (6 bases). The CDR3 contains 12 residues. Germline assignment: CDR1 SGHDT and CDR2 YYEEEE. V lost 0 bases and J 12 bases, leaving 13 bases between the germline ends.

This clonotype was counted only a few times. This chain connects TRBV7-2 to TRBJ1-4, with TRBD1 as a possible D gene (6 bases). V was pared by 3 bases and J by 3 bases, with 14 bases between. Germline V lookup: CDR1 SGHTA, CDR2 FQGNSA. CDR3 length: 16 amino acids. The CDR3 DNA reads as TGTGCCAGCAGCTTGCAGGGGCGTAGGGCTAATGAAAAACTGTTTTTT. Its translation: CASSLQGRRANEKLFF.

Only one count was recorded for this clonotype. A much larger clone differs by one base, so this may be a read error. The rearrangement links TRBV9 to TRBJ2-7; D is unclear. Trimming cost V 4 bases and J 10 bases, with 15 bases left between them. CDR3 length equals 12 residues. In germline, CDR1 is SGDLS, CDR2 YYNGEE. The CDR3: CASSPYPASQYF. CDR3 bases: TGTGCCAGCAGCCCTTATCCGGCATCACAGTACTTC. The full variable domain, with the rest looked up from reference TRBV9 and TRBJ2-7, is DSGVTQTPKHLITATGQRVTLRCSPRSGDLSVYWYQQSLDQGLQFLIQYYNGEERAKGNILERFSAQQFPDLHSELNLSSLELGDSALYFCASSPYPASQYFGPGTRLTVT.

The V call is TRBV7-2, the J call TRBJ2-1; the match to TRBD2 covers 8 bases. The germline V gene has CDR1 SGHTA and CDR2 FQGNSA. V shed 5 bases and J 9 bases; nucleotides not matched to a gene: 9. The CDR3 has 14 amino acids. As DNA, the CDR3 is TGTGCCAGCAGCCTAGGACTAGCTCCCCCTGAGCAGTTCTTC. Residues: CASSLGLAPPEQFF.

The V gene is TRBV20-1, the J gene TRBJ1-1; a possible D gene is TRBD1 (6 bases). The CDR3 runs to 14 residues. Germline V gene sequence: CDR1 DFQATT, CDR2 SNEGSKA (reference sequence). The germline V and J ends were trimmed by 0 bases and 4 bases, with 12 bases remaining between them. CDR3 protein: CSARDLRDITEAFF. The CDR3 DNA sequence: TGCAGTGCTAGAGATTTGAGGGACATCACTGAAGCTTTCTTT.

Points on this clonotype: This may come from a read error, since a much larger clone is one base off. This chain joins TRBV9 and TRBJ1-2; 10 bases map to TRBD1. The germline V gene encodes CDR1 SGDLS and CDR2 YYNGEE. This CDR3 spans 13 amino acids. Trimming cost V 4 bases and J 7 bases; bases outside gene matches: 4. Here the CDR3 DNA reads TGTGCCAGCAGCCCGGGACAGGGGTTTGGCTACACCTTC. It codes for CASSPGQGFGYTF.